Shown below are 5 T cell receptor beta chains from a single sample sequenced in a study of T cell responses to AZD1222 COVID-19 vaccine. Sequencing used immunoSEQ multiplex PCR; TCRdb keeps in-frame clones, though not all of them. The table shows about 140,000 clones, with more than 90% occurring only once. The source material was peripheral blood, sampled on day 0 of AZD1222 vaccination. The receptors stem from an adult in good health.

V gene TRBV24-1 combines with J gene TRBJ2-5; no clear D gene. Trimming removed 4 bases at V and 0 bases at J, with 11 bases between. Per the germline V gene, CDR1 is KGHDR and CDR2 is SFDVKD. The CDR3 runs to 15 residues. CDR3 bases: TGTGCCACCAGTGACACAACAATCCACCAAGAGACCCAGTACTTC. Protein sequence: CATSDTTIHQETQYF.

This clone was observed once. This chain connects TRBV11-2 to TRBJ2-1, with D hard to call. The CDR3 covers 13 residues. Trimming cost V 1 base and J 7 bases, with 8 bases left between them. Germline values: CDR1 SGHAT, CDR2 FQNNGV. The DNA of the CDR3 is TGTGCCAGCAGCTTAGGGACGATGAATGAGCAGTTCTTC. Residues: CASSLGTMNEQFF.

This sequence joins TRBV7-9 and TRBJ1-5; D uncertain. This CDR3 spans 13 amino acids. V was shortened by 1 base and J by 1 base, with 2 bases between the two germline ends. The V gene's germline CDR1 is SEHNR and CDR2 FQNEAQ (reference sequence). The CDR3 is CASSLDSNQPQHF. The CDR3 DNA sequence: TGTGCCAGCAGCTTAGACAGCAATCAGCCCCAGCATTTT.

The CDR3: CASSYSPLFTPTSGANVLTF. The CDR3 region has the DNA TGTGCCAGTAGTTACTCCCCGCTTTTTACGCCGACCTCTGGGGCCAACGTCCTGACTTTC. J is TRBJ2-6 and V is TRBV19; no firm D call. CDR3 length: 20 amino acids. The V end lost 5 bases, the J end lost 0 bases, and 23 bases lay between the germline ends. Germline values: CDR1 LNHDA, CDR2 SQIVND (reference sequence).

The chain has TRBV18 and TRBJ2-7; D may be TRBD1 (5 bases). Germline V gene lookup returns CDR1 KGHSH and CDR2 LQKENI. V was shortened by 0 bases and J by 2 bases, with 11 bases between the two germline ends. The CDR3 extends over 15 amino acids. CDR3 in DNA: TGTGCCAGCTCACCACCTTCCAGGGCCCCCTACGAGCAGTACTTC. Its translation: CASSPPSRAPYEQYF.